These T cell receptor beta chains were read from a single sample in a study of T-cell reconstitution after alpha-beta-depleted transplantation in children. Using its own MiXCR run on the PCR reads, TCRdb lists one record per CDR3 protein. The sample yields nearly 250,000 distinct CDR3 sequences, roughly 8% seen once. The specimen comprised PBMCs, mostly from graft donor cells, sampled 180 days after TCRalphabeta/CD19-depleted stem cell transplant. These receptors came from a male patient between 10 and 17 years old who had a stem cell transplant for acute lymphoblastic leukemia, so the T cells may come from the graft donor. The CDR3 runs from the conserved cysteine through the conserved F or W. Each record gives: clone size, D gene, J gene, V gene, CDR3 protein, CDR3 DNA. The D gene is left open where the match is weak. Not every row has a clone size; where given, it reads once, few, many or a size class.

clone_size: many
d_call: .
j_call: TRBJ2-7
v_call: TRBV12-3/TRBV12-4
cdr3_aa: CASSSGTPLEQYF
cdr3_nt: TGTGCCAGCAGCTCCGGGACACCACTCGAGCAGTACTTC

clone_size: few
d_call: .
j_call: TRBJ2-3
v_call: TRBV11-3
cdr3_aa: CASSSLQGPDTQYF
cdr3_nt: TGTGCCAGCAGCTCGCTACAGGGCCCAGATACGCAGTATTTT

clone_size: many
d_call: TRBD1
j_call: TRBJ2-2
v_call: TRBV29-1
cdr3_aa: CSGGTANTGELFF
cdr3_nt: TGCAGCGGGGGGACAGCGAACACCGGGGAGCTGTTTTTT

clone_size: .
d_call: .
j_call: TRBJ2-7
v_call: TRBV3-1
cdr3_aa: CASCRTVQGSYEQYF
cdr3_nt: TGTGCCTCCTGCCGAACCGTACAGGGCTCCTACGAGCAGTACTTC

clone_size: many
d_call: .
j_call: TRBJ2-3
v_call: TRBV24-1
cdr3_aa: CATSDPRATSSQPISSTDTQYF
cdr3_nt: TGTGCCACCAGTGATCCCAGGGCTACTAGCAGTCAACCCATTTCAAGCACAGATACGCAGTATTTT

clone_size: .
d_call: .
j_call: TRBJ1-1
v_call: TRBV2
cdr3_aa: CASGGTEAFF
cdr3_nt: TGTGCCAGCGGGGGGACGGAAGCTTTCTTT

clone_size: many
d_call: .
j_call: TRBJ1-5
v_call: TRBV7-2
cdr3_aa: CASSPPSDGRNQPQHF
cdr3_nt: TGTGCCAGCAGCCCTCCTTCTGACGGACGCAATCAGCCCCAGCATTTT

clone_size: many
d_call: .
j_call: TRBJ2-5
v_call: TRBV12-3/TRBV12-4
cdr3_aa: CASSLSGVETQYF
cdr3_nt: TGTGCCAGCAGTTTGTCGGGCGTGGAGACCCAGTACTTC

clone_size: many
d_call: TRBD2
j_call: TRBJ2-4
v_call: TRBV12-3/TRBV12-4
cdr3_aa: CASSPPGSGRKVNIQYF
cdr3_nt: TGTGCCAGCAGTCCCCCCGGGAGCGGGAGAAAAGTGAACATTCAGTACTTC

clone_size: many
d_call: TRBD1
j_call: TRBJ1-6
v_call: TRBV7-6
cdr3_aa: CASSPGTATTPGADNSPLHF
cdr3_nt: TGTGCCAGCAGCCCCGGGACAGCGACAACCCCCGGGGCTGATAATTCACCCCTCCACTTT

clone_size: many
d_call: .
j_call: TRBJ2-7
v_call: TRBV20-1
cdr3_aa: CSAEGGGSYEQYF
cdr3_nt: TGCAGTGCCGAAGGTGGTGGTTCCTACGAGCAGTACTTC

clone_size: many
d_call: .
j_call: TRBJ1-5
v_call: TRBV4-1
cdr3_aa: CASSQDFGGSNQPQHF
cdr3_nt: TGCGCCAGCAGCCAGGACTTCGGAGGGAGCAATCAGCCCCAGCATTTT

clone_size: many
d_call: .
j_call: TRBJ1-1
v_call: TRBV5-1
cdr3_aa: CASSSGFMNTEAFF
cdr3_nt: TGCGCCAGCAGCTCAGGGTTCATGAACACTGAAGCTTTCTTT

clone_size: many
d_call: .
j_call: TRBJ1-6
v_call: TRBV2
cdr3_aa: CASRGFTPLHF
cdr3_nt: TGTGCCAGCAGGGGTTTTACACCCCTCCACTTT

clone_size: many
d_call: .
j_call: TRBJ2-5
v_call: TRBV5-1
cdr3_aa: CASSIRGKQETQYF
cdr3_nt: TGCGCCAGCAGCATCAGAGGAAAACAAGAGACCCAGTACTTC

clone_size: .
d_call: .
j_call: TRBJ2-3
v_call: TRBV9
cdr3_aa: CASSVEVGAFPTDTQYF
cdr3_nt: TGTGCCAGCAGCGTAGAGGTGGGGGCCTTCCCCACAGATACGCAGTATTTT

clone_size: many
d_call: TRBD1
j_call: TRBJ2-1
v_call: TRBV10-3
cdr3_aa: CAIKPGQGSEQFF
cdr3_nt: TGTGCCATCAAACCGGGACAGGGAAGTGAGCAGTTCTTC

clone_size: many
d_call: .
j_call: TRBJ2-3
v_call: TRBV9
cdr3_aa: CASSVATTDTQYF
cdr3_nt: TGTGCCAGCAGCGTAGCTACGACCGATACGCAGTATTTT

clone_size: .
d_call: .
j_call: TRBJ2-2
v_call: TRBV7-6
cdr3_aa: CASSLAGGRGELFF
cdr3_nt: TGTGCCAGCAGCTTAGCAGGGGGGCGCGGGGAGCTGTTTTTT

clone_size: many
d_call: TRBD1
j_call: TRBJ2-7
v_call: TRBV12-3/TRBV12-4
cdr3_aa: CASSFDRVDYEQYF
cdr3_nt: TGTGCCAGCAGTTTCGACAGGGTTGACTACGAGCAGTACTTC

clone_size: many
d_call: .
j_call: TRBJ1-6
v_call: TRBV5-1
cdr3_aa: CASSQDSTHNSPLHF
cdr3_nt: TGCGCCAGCAGCCAAGACAGCACACATAATTCACCCCTCCACTTT

clone_size: many
d_call: .
j_call: TRBJ1-2
v_call: TRBV7-2
cdr3_aa: CASSTAYRAFYGYTF
cdr3_nt: TGTGCCAGCAGCACAGCGTACAGGGCGTTCTATGGCTACACCTTC

clone_size: many
d_call: .
j_call: TRBJ2-5
v_call: TRBV7-8
cdr3_aa: CASSLGVSGQETQYF
cdr3_nt: TGTGCCAGCAGCTTAGGGGTTAGCGGCCAAGAGACCCAGTACTTC

clone_size: .
d_call: .
j_call: TRBJ2-5
v_call: TRBV12-3/TRBV12-4
cdr3_aa: CASSYAPHQETQYF
cdr3_nt: TGTGCCAGCAGTTACGCCCCCCACCAAGAGACCCAGTACTTC

clone_size: many
d_call: .
j_call: TRBJ2-4
v_call: TRBV5-1
cdr3_aa: CASSYWTEGQRIQYF
cdr3_nt: TGCGCCAGCAGCTACTGGACAGAGGGGCAACGCATTCAGTACTTC

clone_size: many
d_call: TRBD1
j_call: TRBJ1-4
v_call: TRBV7-8
cdr3_aa: CASSFRQGSQEKLFF
cdr3_nt: TGTGCCAGCAGCTTCAGACAGGGGAGCCAGGAAAAACTGTTTTTT

clone_size: many
d_call: .
j_call: TRBJ2-2
v_call: TRBV5-1
cdr3_aa: CASSPAASNTGELFF
cdr3_nt: TGCGCCAGCAGCCCAGCGGCTAGCAACACCGGGGAGCTGTTTTTT

clone_size: many
d_call: .
j_call: TRBJ2-3
v_call: TRBV5-1
cdr3_aa: CASSLALGSTDTQYF
cdr3_nt: TGCGCCAGCAGCTTGGCCCTAGGGAGCACAGATACGCAGTATTTT

clone_size: .
d_call: .
j_call: TRBJ1-5
v_call: TRBV4-3
cdr3_aa: CASSQEYRVNQPQHF
cdr3_nt: TGCGCCAGCAGCCAAGAATACAGGGTCAATCAGCCCCAGCATTTT